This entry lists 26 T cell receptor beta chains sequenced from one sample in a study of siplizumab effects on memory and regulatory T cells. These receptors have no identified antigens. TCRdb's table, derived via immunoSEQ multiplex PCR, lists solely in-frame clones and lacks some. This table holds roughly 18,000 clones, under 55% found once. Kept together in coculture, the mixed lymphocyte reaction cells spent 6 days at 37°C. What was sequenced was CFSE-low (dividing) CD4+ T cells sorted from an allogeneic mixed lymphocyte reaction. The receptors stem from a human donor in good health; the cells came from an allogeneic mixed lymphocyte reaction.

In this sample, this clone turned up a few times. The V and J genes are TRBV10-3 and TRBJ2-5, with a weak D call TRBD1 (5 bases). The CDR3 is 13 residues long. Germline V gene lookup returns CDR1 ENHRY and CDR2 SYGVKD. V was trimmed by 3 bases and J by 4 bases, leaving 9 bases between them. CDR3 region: CAISDSGAETQYF. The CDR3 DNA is TGTGCCATCAGTGACTCTGGGGCAGAGACCCAGTACTTC.

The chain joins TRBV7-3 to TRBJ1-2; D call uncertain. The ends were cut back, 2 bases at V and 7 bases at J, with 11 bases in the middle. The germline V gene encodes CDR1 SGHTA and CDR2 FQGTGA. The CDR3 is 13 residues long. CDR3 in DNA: TGTGCCAGCAGCTTAGGCCCAGACCTTGGCTACACCTTC. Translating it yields CASSLGPDLGYTF.

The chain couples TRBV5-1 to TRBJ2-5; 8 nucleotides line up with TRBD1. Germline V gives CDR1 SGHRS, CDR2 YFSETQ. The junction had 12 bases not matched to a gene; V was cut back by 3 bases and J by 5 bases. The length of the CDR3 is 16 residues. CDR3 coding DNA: TGCGCCAGCAGCTCCCAGGTCCAGGGGGCGCGGGAGACCCAGTACTTC. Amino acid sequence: CASSSQVQGARETQYF.

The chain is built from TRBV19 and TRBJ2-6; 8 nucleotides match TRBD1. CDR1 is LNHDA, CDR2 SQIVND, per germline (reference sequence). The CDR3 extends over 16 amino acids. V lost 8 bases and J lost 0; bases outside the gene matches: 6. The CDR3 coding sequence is TGTGCCAGTGAGACAGGGGTTCACTCTGGGGCCAACGTCCTGACTTTC. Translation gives CASETGVHSGANVLTF.

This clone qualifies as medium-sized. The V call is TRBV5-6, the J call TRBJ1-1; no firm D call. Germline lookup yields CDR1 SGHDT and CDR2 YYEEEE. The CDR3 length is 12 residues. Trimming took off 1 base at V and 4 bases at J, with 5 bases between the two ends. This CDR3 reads CASSLRVTEAFF. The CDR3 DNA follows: TGTGCCAGCAGCTTGCGGGTCACTGAAGCTTTCTTT.

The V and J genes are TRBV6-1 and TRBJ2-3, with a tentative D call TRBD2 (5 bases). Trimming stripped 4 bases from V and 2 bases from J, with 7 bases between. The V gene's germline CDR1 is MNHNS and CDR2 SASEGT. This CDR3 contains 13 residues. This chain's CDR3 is CASSVDYTDTQYF. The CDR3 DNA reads TGTGCCAGCAGTGTAGACTACACAGATACGCAGTATTTT.

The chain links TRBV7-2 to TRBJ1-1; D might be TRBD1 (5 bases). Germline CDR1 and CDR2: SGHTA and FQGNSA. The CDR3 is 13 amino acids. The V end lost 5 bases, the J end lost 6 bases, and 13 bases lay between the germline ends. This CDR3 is CASSSPGMSEAFF. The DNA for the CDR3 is TGTGCCAGCAGCAGCCCAGGGATGTCTGAAGCTTTCTTT.

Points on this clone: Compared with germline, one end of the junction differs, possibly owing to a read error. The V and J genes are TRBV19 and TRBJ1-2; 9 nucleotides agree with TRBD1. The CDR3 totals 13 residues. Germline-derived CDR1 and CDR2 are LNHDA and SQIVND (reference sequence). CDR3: CASSIVPGQGQAF. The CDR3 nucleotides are TGTGCCAGTAGTATAGTCCCGGGACAGGGTCAGGCCTTC.

The CDR3 nucleotides read TGTGCCAGCACCTCTTATTCATCTCAGGGATGGTATGGCTACACCTTC. It translates to CASTSYSSQGWYGYTF. The chain employs TRBV11-2 and TRBJ1-2, with D perhaps TRBD1 (5 bases). The germline CDR1 and CDR2 sequences are SGHAT and FQNNGV. V gave up 7 bases and J gave up 5 bases, with 23 bases separating them. This CDR3 contains 16 residues.

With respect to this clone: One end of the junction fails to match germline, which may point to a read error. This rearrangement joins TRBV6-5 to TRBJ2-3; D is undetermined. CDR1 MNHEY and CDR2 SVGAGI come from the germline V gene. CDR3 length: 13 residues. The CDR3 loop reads CAISELEGDTQYF. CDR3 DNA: TGTGCCATCAGTGAGCTAGAAGGAGATACGCAGTATTTT.

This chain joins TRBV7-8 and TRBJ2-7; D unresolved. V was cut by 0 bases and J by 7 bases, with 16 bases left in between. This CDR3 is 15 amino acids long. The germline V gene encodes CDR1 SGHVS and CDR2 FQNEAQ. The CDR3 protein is CASSLAAPIMGEQYF. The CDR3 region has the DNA TGTGCCAGCAGCTTAGCAGCACCAATTATGGGGGAGCAGTACTTC.

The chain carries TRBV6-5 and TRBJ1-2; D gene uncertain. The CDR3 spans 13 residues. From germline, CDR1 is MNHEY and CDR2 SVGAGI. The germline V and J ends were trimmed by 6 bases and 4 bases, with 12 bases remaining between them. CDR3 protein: CASSYNGPYGYTF. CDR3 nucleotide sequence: TGTGCCAGCAGCTATAACGGGCCCTATGGCTACACCTTC.

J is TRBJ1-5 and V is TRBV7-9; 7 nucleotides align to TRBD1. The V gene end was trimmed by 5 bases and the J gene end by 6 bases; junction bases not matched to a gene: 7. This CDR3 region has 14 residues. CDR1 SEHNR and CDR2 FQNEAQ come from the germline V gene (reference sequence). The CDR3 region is CASSNTGARQPQHF. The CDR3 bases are TGTGCCAGCAGCAATACAGGGGCGCGTCAGCCCCAGCATTTT.

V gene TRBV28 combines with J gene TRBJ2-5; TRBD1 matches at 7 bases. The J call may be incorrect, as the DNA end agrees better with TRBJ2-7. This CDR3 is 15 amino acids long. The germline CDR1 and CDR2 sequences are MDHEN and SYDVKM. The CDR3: CASSSEGQLSYEQYF. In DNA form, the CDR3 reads TGTGCCAGCAGTTCCGAGGGACAGCTCTCCTACGAGCAGTACTTC.

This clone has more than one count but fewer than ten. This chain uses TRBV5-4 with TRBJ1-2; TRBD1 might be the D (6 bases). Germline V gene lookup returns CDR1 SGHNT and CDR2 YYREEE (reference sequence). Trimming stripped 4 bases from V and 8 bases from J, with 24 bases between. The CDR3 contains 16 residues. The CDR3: CASSLGTQGLYQGYTF. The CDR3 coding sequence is TGTGCCAGCAGCCTGGGGACACAAGGTCTATATCAGGGCTACACCTTC.

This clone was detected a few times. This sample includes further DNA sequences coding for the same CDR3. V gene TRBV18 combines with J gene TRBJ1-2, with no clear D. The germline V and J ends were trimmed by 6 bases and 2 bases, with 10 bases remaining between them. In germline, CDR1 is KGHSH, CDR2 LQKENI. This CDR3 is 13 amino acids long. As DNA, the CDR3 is TGTGCCAGCTCCCCCGACAAGAACTATGGCTACACCTTC. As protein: CASSPDKNYGYTF.

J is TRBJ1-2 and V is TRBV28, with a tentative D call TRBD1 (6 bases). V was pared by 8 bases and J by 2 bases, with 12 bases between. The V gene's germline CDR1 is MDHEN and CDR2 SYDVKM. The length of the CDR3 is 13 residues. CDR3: CASRTDLNYGYTF. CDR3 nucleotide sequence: TGTGCCAGCCGGACAGACCTCAACTATGGCTACACCTTC.

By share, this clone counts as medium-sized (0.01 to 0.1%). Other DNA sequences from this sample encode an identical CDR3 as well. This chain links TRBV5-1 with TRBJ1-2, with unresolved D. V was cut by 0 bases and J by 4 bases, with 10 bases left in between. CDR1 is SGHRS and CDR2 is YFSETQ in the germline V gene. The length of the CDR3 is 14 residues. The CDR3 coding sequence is TGCGCCAGCAGCTTGGGGGGTCAGGCCTATGGCTACACCTTC. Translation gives CASSLGGQAYGYTF.

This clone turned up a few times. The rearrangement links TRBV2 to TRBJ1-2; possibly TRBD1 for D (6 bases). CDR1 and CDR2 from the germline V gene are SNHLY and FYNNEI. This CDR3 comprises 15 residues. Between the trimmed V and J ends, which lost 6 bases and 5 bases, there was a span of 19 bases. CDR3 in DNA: TGTGCCAGCAGGGCGGACAGCGCGACTCCTTATGGCTACACCTTC. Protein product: CASRADSATPYGYTF.

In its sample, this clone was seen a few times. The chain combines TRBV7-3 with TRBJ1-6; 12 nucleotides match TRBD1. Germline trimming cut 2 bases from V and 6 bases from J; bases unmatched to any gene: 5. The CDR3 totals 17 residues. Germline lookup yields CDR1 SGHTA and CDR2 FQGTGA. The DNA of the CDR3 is TGTGCCAGCAGCTTAGGGACAGGGGGCTGGGGTAATTCACCCCTCCACTTT. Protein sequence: CASSLGTGGWGNSPLHF.

The DNA of the CDR3 is TGTGCCAGCACCAGATCCGGGACAGGGGCCGGGGAGCTGTTTTTT. It codes for CASTRSGTGAGELFF. The chain uses TRBV11-2 and TRBJ2-2; TRBD1 agrees at 10 bases. CDR3 length: 15 amino acids. V shed 7 bases, J shed 6 bases, and the junction held 8 bases outside the gene matches. The V gene's germline CDR1 is SGHAT and CDR2 FQNNGV.

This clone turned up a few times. This CDR3 reads CASSKTVNTEAFF. Here the CDR3 DNA reads TGTGCCAGCAGTAAGACAGTGAACACTGAAGCTTTCTTT. This rearrangement joins TRBV6-1 to TRBJ1-1, with a weak D call TRBD1 (5 bases). The CDR3 has 13 residues. The germline V and J ends were trimmed by 5 bases and 0 bases, with 7 bases remaining between them. Germline assignment: CDR1 MNHNS and CDR2 SASEGT.

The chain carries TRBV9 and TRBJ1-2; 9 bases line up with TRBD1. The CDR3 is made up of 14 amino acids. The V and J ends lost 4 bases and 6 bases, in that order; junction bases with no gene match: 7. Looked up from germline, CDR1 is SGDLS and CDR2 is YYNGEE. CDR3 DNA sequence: TGTGCCAGCAGCTGGACAGGGGTTGAGGATGGCTACACCTTC. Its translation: CASSWTGVEDGYTF.

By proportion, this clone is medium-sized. CDR3 nucleotide sequence: TGTGCCAGCAGCCTCTACCAGGGGTTAGAGCAGTTCTTC. Its protein is CASSLYQGLEQFF. The chain recombines TRBV7-3 with TRBJ2-1; possibly TRBD1 for D (6 bases). Germline loops: CDR1 SGHTA, CDR2 FQGTGA. This CDR3 spans 13 amino acids. V lost 5 bases, J lost 10 bases, and 15 bases lay in between.

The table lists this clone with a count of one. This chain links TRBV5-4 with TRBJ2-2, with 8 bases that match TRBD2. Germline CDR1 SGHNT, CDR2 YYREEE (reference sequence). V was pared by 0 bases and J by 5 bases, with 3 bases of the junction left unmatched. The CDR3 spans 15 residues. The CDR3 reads CASSLDGGGTGELFF. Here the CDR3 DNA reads TGTGCCAGCAGCTTGGACGGGGGGGGTACCGGGGAGCTGTTTTTT. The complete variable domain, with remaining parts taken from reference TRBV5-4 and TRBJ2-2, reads ETGVTQSPTHLIKTRGQQVTLRCSSQSGHNTVSWYQQALGQGPQFIFQYYREEENGRGNFPPRFSGLQFPNYSSELNVNALELDDSALYLCASSLDGGGTGELFFGEGSRLTVL.

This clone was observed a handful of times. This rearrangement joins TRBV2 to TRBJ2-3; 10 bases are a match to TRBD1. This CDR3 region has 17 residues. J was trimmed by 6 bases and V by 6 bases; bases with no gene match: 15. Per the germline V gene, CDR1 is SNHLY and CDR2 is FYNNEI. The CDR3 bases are TGTGCCAGCAGCCTTTCCCCCGGGACAGGGGTTTTTGATACGCAGTATTTT. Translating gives CASSLSPGTGVFDTQYF. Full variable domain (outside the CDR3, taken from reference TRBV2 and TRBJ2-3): EPEVTQTPSHQVTQMGQEVILRCVPISNHLYFYWYRQILGQKVEFLVSFYNNEISEKSEIFDDQFSVERPDGSNFTLKIRSTKLEDSAMYFCASSLSPGTGVFDTQYFGPGTRLTVL.